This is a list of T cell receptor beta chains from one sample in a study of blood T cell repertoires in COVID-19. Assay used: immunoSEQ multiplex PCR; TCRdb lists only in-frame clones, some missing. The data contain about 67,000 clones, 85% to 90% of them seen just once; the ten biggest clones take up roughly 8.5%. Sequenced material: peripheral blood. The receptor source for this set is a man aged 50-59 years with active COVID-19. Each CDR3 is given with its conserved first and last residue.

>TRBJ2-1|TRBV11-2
CASSLGGTGRSNEQFF
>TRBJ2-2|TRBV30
CAWSKNRVTGELFF
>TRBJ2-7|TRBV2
CASSECGSGCEQYF
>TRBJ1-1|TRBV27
CASRSQVNEAFF
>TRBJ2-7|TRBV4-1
CASSQVRGSGGDRKYF
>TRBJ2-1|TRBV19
CASSIRDRGIEQFF
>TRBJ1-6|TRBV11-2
CASSLEWQIYNSPLHF
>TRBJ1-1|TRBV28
CASSSYGDSLNTEAFF
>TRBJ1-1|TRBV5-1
CASSSGDNRNTEAFF
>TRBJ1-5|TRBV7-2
CASSPRTGDHQPQHF
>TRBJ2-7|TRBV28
CASSPTGVIGGSRIYEQYF
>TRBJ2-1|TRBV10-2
CASSRLAGLGDEQFF
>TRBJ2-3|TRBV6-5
CASSWGLAGVLDTQYF
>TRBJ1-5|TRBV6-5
CASSLDRGQPQHF
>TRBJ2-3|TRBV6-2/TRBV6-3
CASSYDGTSGAIDTQYF
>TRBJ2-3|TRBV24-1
CATSDPNRSADPGTQYF
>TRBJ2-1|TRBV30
CAWTGGGGGSEQFF
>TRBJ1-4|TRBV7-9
CASSYGRYFNEKLFF
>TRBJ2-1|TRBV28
CASIRTGFNEQFF
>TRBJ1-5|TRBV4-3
CASSPARGVNQPQHF
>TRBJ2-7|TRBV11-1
CASSPRTGKRAGEQYF
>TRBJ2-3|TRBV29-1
CSVVREVGTDTQYF
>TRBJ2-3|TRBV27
CASSRTVTDTQYF
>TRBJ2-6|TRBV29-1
CSVAIGAGGANVLTF
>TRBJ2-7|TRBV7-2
CASSLGVGAYEQYF
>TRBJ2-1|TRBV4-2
CASSQGVIARGNEQFF
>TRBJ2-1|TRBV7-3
CASSQTMGQGAWGNEQFF
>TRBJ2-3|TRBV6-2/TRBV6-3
CASSYGGFSSTDTQYF
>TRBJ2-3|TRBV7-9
CATSRAGGTDTQYF
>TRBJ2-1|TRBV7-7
CASSEGVRANEQFF
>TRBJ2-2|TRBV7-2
CASSLYPGYTGELFF
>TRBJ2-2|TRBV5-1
CASSFTPAGNTGELFF
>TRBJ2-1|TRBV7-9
CASSRTGNNEQFF
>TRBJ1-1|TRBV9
CASSVGTGGGGGQTEAFF
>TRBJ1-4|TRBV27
CASSSGRSNEKLFF
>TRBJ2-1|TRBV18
CASSISPYPNEQFF
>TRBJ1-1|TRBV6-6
CASSYSGGNTEAFF
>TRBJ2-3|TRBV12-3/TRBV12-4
CASTPGLADTQYF
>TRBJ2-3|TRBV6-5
CASSTGVVQYF
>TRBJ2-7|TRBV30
CAWSLGTGYSYEQYF
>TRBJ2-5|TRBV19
CASSTLGDGGKETQYF
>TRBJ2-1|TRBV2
CASSVGPSVEQFF
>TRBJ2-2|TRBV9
CASSWGTGKDTGELFF
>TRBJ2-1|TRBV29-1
CSGVGDRPTYNEQFF